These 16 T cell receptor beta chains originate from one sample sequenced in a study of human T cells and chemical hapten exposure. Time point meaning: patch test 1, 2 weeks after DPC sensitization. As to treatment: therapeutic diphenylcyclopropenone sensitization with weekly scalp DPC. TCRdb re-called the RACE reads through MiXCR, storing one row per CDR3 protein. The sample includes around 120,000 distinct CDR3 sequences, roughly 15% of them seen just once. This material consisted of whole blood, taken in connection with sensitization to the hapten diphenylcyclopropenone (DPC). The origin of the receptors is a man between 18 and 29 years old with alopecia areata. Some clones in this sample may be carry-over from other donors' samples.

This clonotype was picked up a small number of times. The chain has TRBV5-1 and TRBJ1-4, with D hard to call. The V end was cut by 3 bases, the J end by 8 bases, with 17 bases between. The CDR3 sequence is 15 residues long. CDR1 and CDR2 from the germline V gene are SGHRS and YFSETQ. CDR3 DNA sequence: TGCGCCAGCAGCTCCGGGGATCGATCGGGGGAAAAACTGTTTTTT. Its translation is CASSSGDRSGEKLFF.

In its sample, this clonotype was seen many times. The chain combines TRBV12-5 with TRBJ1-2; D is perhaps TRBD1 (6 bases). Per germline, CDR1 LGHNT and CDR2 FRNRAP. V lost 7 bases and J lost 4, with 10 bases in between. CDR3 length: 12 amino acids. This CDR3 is CASARDTYGYTF. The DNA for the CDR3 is TGTGCTAGTGCCCGGGACACCTATGGCTACACCTTC.

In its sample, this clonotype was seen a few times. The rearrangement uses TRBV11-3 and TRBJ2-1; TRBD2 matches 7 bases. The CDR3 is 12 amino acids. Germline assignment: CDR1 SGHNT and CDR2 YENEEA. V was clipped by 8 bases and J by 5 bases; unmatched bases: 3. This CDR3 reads CASGGGNNEQFF. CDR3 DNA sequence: TGTGCCAGCGGGGGGGGAAACAATGAGCAGTTCTTC.

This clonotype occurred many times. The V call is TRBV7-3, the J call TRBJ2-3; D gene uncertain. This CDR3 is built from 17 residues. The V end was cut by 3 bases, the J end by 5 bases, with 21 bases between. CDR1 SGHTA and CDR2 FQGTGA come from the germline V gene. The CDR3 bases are TGTGCCAGCAGCTTCGGAAGAGCACGCGGAATGATAGATACGCAGTATTTT. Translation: CASSFGRARGMIDTQYF. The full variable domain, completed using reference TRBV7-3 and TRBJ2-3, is GAGVSQTPSNKVTEKGKYVELRCDPISGHTALYWYRQSLGQGPEFLIYFQGTGAADDSGLPNDRFFAVRPEGSVSTLKIQRTERGDSAVYLCASSFGRARGMIDTQYFGPGTRLTVL.

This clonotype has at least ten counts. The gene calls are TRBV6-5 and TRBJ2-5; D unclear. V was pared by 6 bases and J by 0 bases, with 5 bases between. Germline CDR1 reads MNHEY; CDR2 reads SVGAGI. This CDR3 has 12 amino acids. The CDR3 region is CASRGYQETQYF. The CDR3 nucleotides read TGTGCCAGCAGGGGTTACCAAGAGACCCAGTACTTC.

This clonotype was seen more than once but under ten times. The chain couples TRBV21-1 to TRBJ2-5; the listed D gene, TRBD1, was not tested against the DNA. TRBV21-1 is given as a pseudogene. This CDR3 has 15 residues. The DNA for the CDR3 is TGTGCCAGCAGCAAAGGTCCAGGGACGAGGGAGACCCAGTACTTC. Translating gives CASSKGPGTRETQYF.

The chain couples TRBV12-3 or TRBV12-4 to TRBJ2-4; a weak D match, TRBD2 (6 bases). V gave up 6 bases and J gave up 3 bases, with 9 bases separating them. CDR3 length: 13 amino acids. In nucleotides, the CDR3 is TGTGCCAGCAGGGGAGGCCTCAAAAACATTCAGTACTTC. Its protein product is CASRGGLKNIQYF.

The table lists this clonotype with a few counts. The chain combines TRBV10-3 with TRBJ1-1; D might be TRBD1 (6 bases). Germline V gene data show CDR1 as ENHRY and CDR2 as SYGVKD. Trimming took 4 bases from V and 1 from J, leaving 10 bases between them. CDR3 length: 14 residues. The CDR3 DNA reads TGTGCCATCAGTGTAGGACAGCAGAACACTGAAGCTTTCTTT. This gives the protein CAISVGQQNTEAFF.

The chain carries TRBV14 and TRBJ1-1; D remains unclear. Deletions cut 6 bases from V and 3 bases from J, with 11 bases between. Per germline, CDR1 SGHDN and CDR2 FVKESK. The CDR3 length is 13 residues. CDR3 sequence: CASSHTRHTEAFF. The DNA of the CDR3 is TGTGCCAGCAGTCACACCCGGCACACTGAAGCTTTCTTT.

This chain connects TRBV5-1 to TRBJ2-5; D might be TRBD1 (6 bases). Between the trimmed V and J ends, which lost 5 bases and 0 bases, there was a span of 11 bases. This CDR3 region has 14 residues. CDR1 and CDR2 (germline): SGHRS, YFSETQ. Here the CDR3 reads CASRQTGNQETQYF. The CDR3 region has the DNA TGCGCCAGCAGACAGACAGGAAACCAAGAGACCCAGTACTTC.

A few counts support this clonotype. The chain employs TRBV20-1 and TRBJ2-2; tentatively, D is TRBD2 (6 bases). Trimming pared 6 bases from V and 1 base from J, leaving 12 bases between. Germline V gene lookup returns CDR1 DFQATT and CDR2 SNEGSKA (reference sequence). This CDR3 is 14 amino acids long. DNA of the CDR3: TGCAGTGCCCCGATGGGAGGGAACACCGGGGAGCTGTTTTTT. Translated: CSAPMGGNTGELFF.

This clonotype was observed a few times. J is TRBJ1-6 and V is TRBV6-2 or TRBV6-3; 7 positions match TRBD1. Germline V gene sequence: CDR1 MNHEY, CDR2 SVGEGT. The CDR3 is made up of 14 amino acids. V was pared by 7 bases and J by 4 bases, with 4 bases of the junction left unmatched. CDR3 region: CASNGDRYNSPLHF. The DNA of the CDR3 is TGTGCCAGCAACGGGGACAGATATAATTCACCCCTCCACTTT.

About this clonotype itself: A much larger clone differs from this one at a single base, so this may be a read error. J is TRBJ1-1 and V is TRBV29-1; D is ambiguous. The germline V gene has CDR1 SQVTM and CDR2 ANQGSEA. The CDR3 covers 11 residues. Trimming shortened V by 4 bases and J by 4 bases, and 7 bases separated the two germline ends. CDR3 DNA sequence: TGCAGCGTTGGGTCAGGCACTGAAGCTTTCTTT. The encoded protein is CSVGSGTEAFF. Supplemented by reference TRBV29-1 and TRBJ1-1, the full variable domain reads SAVISQKPSRDICQRGTSLTIQCQVDSQVTMMFWYRQQPGQSLTLIATANQGSEATYESGFVIDKFPISRPNLTFSTLTVSNMSPEDSSIYLCSVGSGTEAFFGQGTRLTVV.

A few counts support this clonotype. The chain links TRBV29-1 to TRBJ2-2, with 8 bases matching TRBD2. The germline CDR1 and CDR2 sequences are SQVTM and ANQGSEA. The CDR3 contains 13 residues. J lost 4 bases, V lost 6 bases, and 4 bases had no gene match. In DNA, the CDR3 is TGCAGCGTCACCCGGGGGGGCACCGGGGAGCTGTTTTTT. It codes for CSVTRGGTGELFF.

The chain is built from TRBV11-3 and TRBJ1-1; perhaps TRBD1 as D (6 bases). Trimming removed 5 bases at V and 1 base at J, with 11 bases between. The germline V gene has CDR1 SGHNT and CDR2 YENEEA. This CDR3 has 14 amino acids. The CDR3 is CASSKGTPNTEAFF. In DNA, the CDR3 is TGTGCCAGCAGCAAAGGGACACCGAACACTGAAGCTTTCTTT.

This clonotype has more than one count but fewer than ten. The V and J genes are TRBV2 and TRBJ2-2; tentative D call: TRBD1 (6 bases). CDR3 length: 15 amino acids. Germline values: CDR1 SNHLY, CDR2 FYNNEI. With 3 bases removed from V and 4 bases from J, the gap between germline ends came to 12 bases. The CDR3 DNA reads TGTGCCAGCAGTGATTACAGGGAAGGCACCGGGGAGCTGTTTTTT. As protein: CASSDYREGTGELFF.